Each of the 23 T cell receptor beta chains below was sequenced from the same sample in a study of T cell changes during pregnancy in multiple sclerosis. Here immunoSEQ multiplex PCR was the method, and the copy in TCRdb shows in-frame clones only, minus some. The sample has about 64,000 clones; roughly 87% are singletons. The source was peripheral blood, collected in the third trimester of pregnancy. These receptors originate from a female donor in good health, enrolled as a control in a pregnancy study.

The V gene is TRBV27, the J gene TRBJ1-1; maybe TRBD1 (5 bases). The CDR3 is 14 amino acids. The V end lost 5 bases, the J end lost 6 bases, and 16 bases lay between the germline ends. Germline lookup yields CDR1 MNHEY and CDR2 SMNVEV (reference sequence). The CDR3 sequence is CASSPRGGVPEAFF. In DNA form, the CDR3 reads TGTGCCAGCAGTCCCCGGGGGGGAGTGCCTGAAGCTTTCTTT.

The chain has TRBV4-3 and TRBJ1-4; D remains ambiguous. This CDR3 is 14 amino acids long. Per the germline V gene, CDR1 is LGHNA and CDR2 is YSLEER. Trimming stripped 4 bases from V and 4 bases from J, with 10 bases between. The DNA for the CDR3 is TGCGCCAGCAGCCCAGACGGGATTAATGAAAAACTGTTTTTT. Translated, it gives CASSPDGINEKLFF.

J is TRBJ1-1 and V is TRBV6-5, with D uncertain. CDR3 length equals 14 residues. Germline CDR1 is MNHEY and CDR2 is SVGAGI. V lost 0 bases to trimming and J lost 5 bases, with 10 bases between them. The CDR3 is CASSYSRFGTEAFF. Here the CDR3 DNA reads TGTGCCAGCAGTTACTCGAGGTTTGGGACTGAAGCTTTCTTT.

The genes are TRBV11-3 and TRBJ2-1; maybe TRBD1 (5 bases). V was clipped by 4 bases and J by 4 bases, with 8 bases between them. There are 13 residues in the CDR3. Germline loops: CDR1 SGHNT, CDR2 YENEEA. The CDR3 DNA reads TGTGCCAGCAGCTCGGACACTTACAATGAGCAGTTCTTC. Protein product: CASSSDTYNEQFF. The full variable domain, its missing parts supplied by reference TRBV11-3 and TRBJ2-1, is EAGVVQSPRYKIIEKKQPVAFWCNPISGHNTLYWYLQNLGQGPELLIRYENEEAVDDSQLPKDRFSAERLKGVDSTLKIQPAELGDSAVYLCASSSDTYNEQFFGPGTRLTVL.

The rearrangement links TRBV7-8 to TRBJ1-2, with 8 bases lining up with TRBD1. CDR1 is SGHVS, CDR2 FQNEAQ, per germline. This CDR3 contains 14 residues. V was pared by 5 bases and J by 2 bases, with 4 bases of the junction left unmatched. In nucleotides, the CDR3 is TGTGCCAGCAGCGCCGGACAGGGCAACTATGGCTACACCTTC. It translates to CASSAGQGNYGYTF.

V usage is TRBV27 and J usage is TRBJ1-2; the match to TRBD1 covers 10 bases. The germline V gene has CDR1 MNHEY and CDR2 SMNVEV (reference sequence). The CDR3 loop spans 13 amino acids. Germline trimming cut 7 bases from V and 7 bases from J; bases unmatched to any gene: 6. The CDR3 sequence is CASTGQGILGYTF. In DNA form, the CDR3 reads TGTGCCAGCACGGGACAGGGGATACTTGGCTACACCTTC.

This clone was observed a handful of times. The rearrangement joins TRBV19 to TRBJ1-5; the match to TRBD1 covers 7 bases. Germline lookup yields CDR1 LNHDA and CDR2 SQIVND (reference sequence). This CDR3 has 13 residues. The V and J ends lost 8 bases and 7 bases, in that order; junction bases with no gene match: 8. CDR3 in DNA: TGTGCCAGTTCCAGGGGGGCGGGCCAGCCCCAGCATTTT. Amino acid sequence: CASSRGAGQPQHF.

The CDR3 nucleotides read TGCGCCAGCAGCCAAGTGAGGACTAGCGGGGAGCAGTACTTC. Its protein is CASSQVRTSGEQYF. This chain uses TRBV4-1 with TRBJ2-7; 11 nucleotides match TRBD2. The CDR3 extends over 14 amino acids. Germline CDR1 is MGHRA and CDR2 is YSYEKL. The V segment lost 1 base and the J segment 7 bases; nucleotides outside the gene matches: 3.

The DNA of the CDR3 is TGCACCGGCAGTGCAGGGACAGATACGCAGTATTTT. This translates into CTGSAGTDTQYF. This chain connects TRBV29-1 to TRBJ2-3, with D possibly TRBD1 on 5 matching bases. The CDR3 is 12 amino acids. Germline CDR1 reads SQVTM; CDR2 reads ANQGSEA.

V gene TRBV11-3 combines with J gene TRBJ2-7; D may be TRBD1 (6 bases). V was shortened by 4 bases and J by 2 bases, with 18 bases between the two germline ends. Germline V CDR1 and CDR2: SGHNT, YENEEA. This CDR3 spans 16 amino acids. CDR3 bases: TGTGCCAGCAGCTCATTGATCAGGGGCGACCCCTACGAGCAGTACTTC. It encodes CASSSLIRGDPYEQYF.

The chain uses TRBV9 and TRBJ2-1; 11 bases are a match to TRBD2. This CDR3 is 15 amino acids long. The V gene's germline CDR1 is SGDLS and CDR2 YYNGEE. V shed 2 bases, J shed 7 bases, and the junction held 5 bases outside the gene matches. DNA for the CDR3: TGTGCCAGCAGCGTGTTAGCGGGAGGGGGAAATGAGCAGTTCTTC. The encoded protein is CASSVLAGGGNEQFF.

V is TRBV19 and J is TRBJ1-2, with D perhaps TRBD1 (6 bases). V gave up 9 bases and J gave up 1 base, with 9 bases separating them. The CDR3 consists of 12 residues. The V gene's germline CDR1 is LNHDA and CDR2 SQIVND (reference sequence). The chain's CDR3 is CASSDSNYGYTF. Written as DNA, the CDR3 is TGTGCCAGCTCGGACAGTAACTATGGCTACACCTTC. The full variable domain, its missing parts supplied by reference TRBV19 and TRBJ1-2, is DGGITQSPKYLFRKEGQNVTLSCEQNLNHDAMYWYRQDPGQGLRLIYYSQIVNDFQKGDIAEGYSVSREKKESFPLTVTSAQKNPTAFYLCASSDSNYGYTFGSGTRLTVV.

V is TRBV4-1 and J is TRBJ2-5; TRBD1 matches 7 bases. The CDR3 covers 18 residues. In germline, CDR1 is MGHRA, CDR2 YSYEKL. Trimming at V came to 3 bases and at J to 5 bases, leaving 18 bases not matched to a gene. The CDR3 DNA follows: TGCGCCAGCAGCCACCCTACCCCCTCGACAGGGCGCTTGGAGACCCAGTACTTC. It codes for CASSHPTPSTGRLETQYF.

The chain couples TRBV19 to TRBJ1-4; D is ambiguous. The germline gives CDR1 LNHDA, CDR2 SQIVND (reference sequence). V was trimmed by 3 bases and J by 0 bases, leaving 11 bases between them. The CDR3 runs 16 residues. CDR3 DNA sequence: TGTGCCAGTAGTATTTTACACGCTTCAACTAATGAAAAACTGTTTTTT. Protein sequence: CASSILHASTNEKLFF.

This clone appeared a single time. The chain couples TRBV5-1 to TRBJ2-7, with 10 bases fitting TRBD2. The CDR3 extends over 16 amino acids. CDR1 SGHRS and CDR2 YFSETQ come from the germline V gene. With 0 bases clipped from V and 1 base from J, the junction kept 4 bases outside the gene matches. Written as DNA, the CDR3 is TGCGCCAGCAGCTTGGGGGCTAGCGGGGGATCCTACGAGCAGTACTTC. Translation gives CASSLGASGGSYEQYF.

For the CDR3, the DNA is TGTGCCAGCTCACCCGGACAGGCTAATGAAAAACTGTTTTTT. Encoded protein: CASSPGQANEKLFF. The gene calls are TRBV18 and TRBJ1-4, with 7 bases matching TRBD1. Trimming cost V 3 bases and J 3 bases; bases outside gene matches: 1. The CDR3 totals 14 residues. CDR1 is KGHSH and CDR2 is LQKENI in the germline V gene.

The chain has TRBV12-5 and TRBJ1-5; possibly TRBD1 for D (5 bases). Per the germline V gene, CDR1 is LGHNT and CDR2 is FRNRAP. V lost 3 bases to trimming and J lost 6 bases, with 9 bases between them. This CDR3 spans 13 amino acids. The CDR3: CASGLVGGQPQHF. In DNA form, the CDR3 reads TGTGCTAGTGGTTTAGTGGGGGGTCAGCCCCAGCATTTT.

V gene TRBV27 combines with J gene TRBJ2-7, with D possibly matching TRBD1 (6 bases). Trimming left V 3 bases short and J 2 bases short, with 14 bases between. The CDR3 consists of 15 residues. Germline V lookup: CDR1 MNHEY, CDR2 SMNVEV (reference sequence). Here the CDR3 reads CASSFGAGDTYEQYF. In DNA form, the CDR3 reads TGTGCCAGCAGTTTTGGGGCAGGGGATACCTACGAGCAGTACTTC.

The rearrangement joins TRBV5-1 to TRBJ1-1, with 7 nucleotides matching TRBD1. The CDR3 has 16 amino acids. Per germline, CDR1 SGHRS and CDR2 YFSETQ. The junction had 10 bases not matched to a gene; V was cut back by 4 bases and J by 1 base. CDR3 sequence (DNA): TGCGCCAGCAGCCTAAATGATTACAGGGGGAACACTGAAGCTTTCTTT. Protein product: CASSLNDYRGNTEAFF.

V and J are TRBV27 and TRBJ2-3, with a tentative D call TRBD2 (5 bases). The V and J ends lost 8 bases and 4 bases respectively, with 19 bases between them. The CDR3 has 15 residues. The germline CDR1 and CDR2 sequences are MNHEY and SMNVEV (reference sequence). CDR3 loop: CASRLDGEWPDTQYF. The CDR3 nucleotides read TGTGCCAGCCGACTCGATGGGGAGTGGCCAGATACGCAGTATTTT.

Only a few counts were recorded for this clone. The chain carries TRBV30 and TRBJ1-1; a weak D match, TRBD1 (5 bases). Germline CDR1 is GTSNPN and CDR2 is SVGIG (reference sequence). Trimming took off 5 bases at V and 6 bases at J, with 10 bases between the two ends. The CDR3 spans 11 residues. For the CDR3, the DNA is TGTGCCTGGGCCATGGGGCCTGAAGCTTTCTTT. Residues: CAWAMGPEAFF.

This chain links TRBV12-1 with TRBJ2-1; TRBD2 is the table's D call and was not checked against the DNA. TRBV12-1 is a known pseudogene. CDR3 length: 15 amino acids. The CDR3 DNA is TGTGCCAGCAGCCCCGGGACTAGCGCGCACAATGAGCAGTTCTTC. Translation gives CASSPGTSAHNEQFF.

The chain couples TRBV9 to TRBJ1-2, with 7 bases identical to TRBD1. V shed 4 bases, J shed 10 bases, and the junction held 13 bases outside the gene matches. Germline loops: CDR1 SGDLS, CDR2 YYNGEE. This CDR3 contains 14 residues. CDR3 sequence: CASSFRQGGGDYTF. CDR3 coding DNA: TGTGCCAGCAGCTTCAGGCAGGGGGGTGGGGACTACACCTTC.